These 28 T cell receptor beta chains originate from one sample sequenced in a study of cytotoxic CD8 clonotypes in ibrutinib-treated CLL. Profiling relied on immunoSEQ multiplex PCR, and the TCRdb table lists in-frame clones only, not all of them. The sample includes approximately 47,000 clones, about 50% seen only once; the top ten take approximately 28%. Sequencing was performed on PBMCs, taken after 24 months of ibrutinib treatment. The receptor set was obtained from a human donor with chronic lymphocytic leukemia.

Here the CDR3 reads CASSIAGSGNTIYF. Here the CDR3 DNA reads TGTGCCAGTAGTATCGCGGGGTCTGGAAACACCATATATTTT. The rearrangement links TRBV19 to TRBJ1-3; D remains unclear. CDR3 length equals 14 residues. V lost 3 bases, J lost 1 base, and 7 bases lay in between. Germline V gene lookup returns CDR1 LNHDA and CDR2 SQIVND (reference sequence).

This clone was seen more than once but under ten times. As DNA, the CDR3 is TGTGCCAGCAGCCGACAGCGGGGATGGGATGAGCAGTTCTTC. Its translation is CASSRQRGWDEQFF. This rearrangement joins TRBV6-5 to TRBJ2-1, with 7 bases fitting TRBD2. CDR1 and CDR2 from the germline V gene are MNHEY and SVGAGI. V trimming: 6 bases; J trimming: 8 bases; junction bases outside the gene matches: 10. The CDR3 contains 14 residues.

The gene calls are TRBV18 and TRBJ2-1; 12 positions agree with TRBD2. Germline assignment: CDR1 KGHSH and CDR2 LQKENI. The V and J ends lost 6 bases and 7 bases, in that order; junction bases with no gene match: 7. This CDR3 region has 15 residues. The CDR3 is CASSPPSGGENEQFF. DNA for the CDR3: TGTGCCAGCTCGCCCCCTAGCGGGGGGGAAAATGAGCAGTTCTTC.

This clone was counted only a few times. The chain couples TRBV2 to TRBJ2-2; D remains unclear. CDR3 length equals 14 residues. V dropped 7 bases and J dropped 0 bases, with 9 bases sitting between them. CDR1 and CDR2 from the germline V gene are SNHLY and FYNNEI. The CDR3 sequence is CASMRDANTGELFF. CDR3 nucleotides: TGTGCCAGCATGCGTGACGCGAACACCGGGGAGCTGTTTTTT. Together with reference TRBV2 and TRBJ2-2, the CDR3 gives the full variable domain: EPEVTQTPSHQVTQMGQEVILRCVPISNHLYFYWYRQILGQKVEFLVSFYNNEISEKSEIFDDQFSVERPDGSNFTLKIRSTKLEDSAMYFCASMRDANTGELFFGEGSRLTVL.

This chain links TRBV5-1 with TRBJ2-1; perhaps TRBD1 as D (5 bases). The CDR3 sequence is 13 residues long. The germline gives CDR1 SGHRS, CDR2 YFSETQ. V lost 4 bases and J 7 bases, leaving 12 bases between the germline ends. CDR3 sequence: CASSPGNGNEQFF. CDR3 nucleotides: TGCGCCAGCAGCCCAGGGAATGGAAATGAGCAGTTCTTC.

The rearrangement links TRBV6-1 to TRBJ2-7; D is uncertain. The germline gives CDR1 MNHNS, CDR2 SASEGT. Trimming took 6 bases from V and 6 from J, leaving 9 bases between them. The CDR3 covers 11 residues. CDR3 in amino acids: CASRAAGEQYF. The CDR3, as DNA: TGTGCCAGCAGGGCAGCCGGCGAGCAGTACTTC.

This clone was detected a few times. A junction boundary mismatches the germline segment, possibly from a read error. CDR3 sequence: CSVSGTRPAF. Written as DNA, the CDR3 is TGCAGCGTTTCCGGGACAAGGCCGGCCTTC. V and J are TRBV29-1 and TRBJ1-2, with D tentatively TRBD1 (6 bases). CDR1 and CDR2 (germline): SQVTM, ANQGSEA. CDR3 size: 10 residues.

This clone has a handful of counts. V usage is TRBV27 and J usage is TRBJ1-1; no clear D. The CDR3 runs to 13 residues. Trimming removed 5 bases at V and 0 bases at J, with 7 bases between. Germline-derived CDR1 and CDR2 are MNHEY and SMNVEV (reference sequence). The CDR3 protein is CASSRDMNTEAFF. The CDR3 DNA reads as TGTGCCAGCAGTCGAGACATGAACACTGAAGCTTTCTTT.

The V gene is TRBV11-3, the J gene TRBJ2-3; TRBD1 aligns across 8 bases. This CDR3 contains 15 residues. Germline CDR1 is SGHNT and CDR2 is YENEEA. The V and J ends lost 5 bases and 2 bases, in that order; junction bases with no gene match: 6. CDR3 nucleotides: TGTGCCAGCAGCCGCTGGACAGGGTTCACAGATACGCAGTATTTT. Amino acid sequence: CASSRWTGFTDTQYF.

This clone has a count of ten or more. The genes are TRBV13 and TRBJ2-1; 9 nucleotides agree with TRBD2. CDR3 length equals 18 residues. Germline assignment: CDR1 PRHDT and CDR2 FYEKMQ (reference sequence). After removal of 5 bases from V and 1 base from J, the junction contained 12 bases not matched to a gene. CDR3 in DNA: TGTGCCAGCAGCCCAAGTGTTAGCGGGGGCCCATCCTACAATGAGCAGTTCTTC. It specifies CASSPSVSGGPSYNEQFF.

This clone was seen ten or more times. This sequence joins TRBV14 and TRBJ1-1; D is unresolved. The CDR3 extends over 14 amino acids. Per the germline V gene, CDR1 is SGHDN and CDR2 is FVKESK. V lost 3 bases and J 3 bases, leaving 11 bases between the germline ends. The CDR3 DNA follows: TGTGCCAGCAGCCAGATTTCGACGGACACTGAAGCTTTCTTT. Its translation is CASSQISTDTEAFF.

J is TRBJ1-5 and V is TRBV19; perhaps TRBD1 as D (6 bases). The CDR3 covers 16 residues. In germline, CDR1 is LNHDA, CDR2 SQIVND (reference sequence). Trimming removed 5 bases at V and 0 bases at J, with 14 bases between. CDR3: CASSSQQGRSNQPQHF. For the CDR3, the DNA is TGTGCCAGTAGTTCCCAACAGGGACGTAGCAATCAGCCCCAGCATTTT.

This clone was observed a handful of times. The chain recombines TRBV27 with TRBJ1-2; D unresolved. V gave up 0 bases and J gave up 6 bases, with 8 bases separating them. This CDR3 spans 13 amino acids. The germline V gene encodes CDR1 MNHEY and CDR2 SMNVEV (reference sequence). CDR3 sequence reads: CASSLSLGNGYTF. In DNA, the CDR3 is TGTGCCAGCAGTTTATCCCTCGGGAATGGCTACACCTTC.

A word on this clone: This may be a read error, as it is one base from a much larger clone. Other DNA sequences in the sample encode the same CDR3. The V gene is TRBV7-9, the J gene TRBJ2-7; 9 nucleotides agree with TRBD1. Germline CDR1 SEHNR, CDR2 FQNEAQ (reference sequence). The CDR3 is 17 amino acids. Trimming took 4 bases from V and 3 from J; bases not matched to a gene: 13. The CDR3 spells CASSYSPGQGDFYEQYF. As DNA, the CDR3 is TGTGCCAGCAGCTACTCCCCGGGACAGGGAGATTTCTACGAGCAGTACTTC.

In DNA form, the CDR3 reads TGTGCCAGCAGTGACACCTACGAGCAGTACTTC. This translates into CASSDTYEQYF. The rearrangement links TRBV25-1 to TRBJ2-7; D gene uncertain. Germline CDR1 MGHDK, CDR2 SYGVNS. The CDR3 contains 11 residues. V was trimmed by 3 bases and J by 2 bases, leaving 2 bases between them.

The chain employs TRBV7-8 and TRBJ2-1; 14 positions agree with TRBD2. CDR3 length equals 15 residues. After removal of 4 bases from V and 8 bases from J, the junction contained 4 bases not matched to a gene. Germline lookup yields CDR1 SGHVS and CDR2 FQNEAQ. CDR3 bases: TGTGCCAGCAGCTCGGGACTAGCGGGGGTGTATGAGCAGTTCTTC. Protein product: CASSSGLAGVYEQFF.

The V and J genes are TRBV12-5 and TRBJ1-1; maybe TRBD1 (6 bases). V shed 5 bases and J shed 1 base, with 11 bases lying between them. CDR1 LGHNT and CDR2 FRNRAP come from the germline V gene. CDR3 length: 14 residues. DNA of the CDR3: TGTGCTAGTGGTCGAGGGGGGGGGAACACTGAAGCTTTCTTT. Its translation: CASGRGGGNTEAFF.

The chain employs TRBV7-8 and TRBJ1-5; possible D gene TRBD1, 5 bases. This CDR3 spans 14 amino acids. V lost 10 bases to trimming and J lost 2 bases, with 15 bases between them. Germline CDR1 reads SGHVS; CDR2 reads FQNEAQ. CDR3 DNA: TGTGCCACCGTCCGGGGGGTGGGCAATCAGCCCCAGCATTTT. Encoded protein: CATVRGVGNQPQHF.

Worth noting for this clone: The same CDR3 arises from other DNA sequences in this sample as well. V and J are TRBV7-8 and TRBJ2-1; TRBD1 aligns across 7 bases. The V and J ends lost 5 bases and 4 bases, in that order; junction bases with no gene match: 8. The CDR3 contains 15 residues. CDR1 is SGHVS, CDR2 FQNEAQ, per germline. The DNA of the CDR3 is TGTGCCAGCAGCCCCCGGACAGGATCGTACAATGAGCAGTTCTTC. Amino acids: CASSPRTGSYNEQFF.

The gene calls are TRBV25-1 and TRBJ2-5; the D gene is possibly TRBD1 (6 bases). The V gene's germline CDR1 is MGHDK and CDR2 SYGVNS. With 1 base removed from V and 5 bases from J, the gap between germline ends came to 14 bases. CDR3 length: 15 amino acids. The CDR3 sequence is CASSEWEGGSETQYF. CDR3 coding DNA: TGTGCCAGCAGTGAATGGGAAGGGGGTAGCGAGACCCAGTACTTC. The variable domain in full, completed from reference TRBV25-1 and TRBJ2-5, reads EADIYQTPRYLVIGTGKKITLECSQTMGHDKMYWYQQDPGMELHLIHYSYGVNSTEKGDLSSESTVSRIRTEHFPLTLESARPSHTSQYLCASSEWEGGSETQYFGPGTRLLVL.

The chain links TRBV6-1 to TRBJ1-6, with 8 bases lining up with TRBD1. With V trimmed by 2 bases and J by 10 bases, 16 bases remained unmatched. This CDR3 has 18 residues. CDR1 and CDR2 from the germline V gene are MNHNS and SASEGT. The CDR3, as DNA: TGTGCCAGCAGTGAAAGGGCAGGGGGCGCCCCTTCGGGGTCACCCCTCCACTTT. This translates into CASSERAGGAPSGSPLHF.

This chain links TRBV5-1 with TRBJ1-3; D not certain. V was clipped by 3 bases and J by 0 bases, with 10 bases between them. Germline V gene sequence: CDR1 SGHRS, CDR2 YFSETQ. This CDR3 has 15 amino acids. The CDR3 DNA reads as TGCGCCAGCAGCTCCGACCCAAGCTCTGGAAACACCATATATTTT. Its translation is CASSSDPSSGNTIYF.

V and J are TRBV6-1 and TRBJ1-5, with D perhaps matching TRBD1 (5 bases). Deletions cut 3 bases from V and 3 bases from J, with 9 bases between. In germline, CDR1 is MNHNS, CDR2 SASEGT. The CDR3 runs to 14 residues. CDR3 in amino acids: CASSDAGYNQPQHF. The DNA of the CDR3 is TGTGCCAGCAGTGATGCAGGGTACAATCAGCCCCAGCATTTT.

V gene TRBV27 combines with J gene TRBJ1-1; D might be TRBD1 (5 bases). Trimming took off 6 bases at V and 2 bases at J, with 22 bases between the two ends. Germline CDR1 and CDR2: MNHEY and SMNVEV (reference sequence). This CDR3 spans 17 amino acids. CDR3 loop: CASSSSFRAGKNTEAFF. The CDR3 nucleotides read TGTGCCAGCAGCTCCTCCTTCCGGGCAGGGAAAAACACTGAAGCTTTCTTT.

The chain links TRBV5-4 to TRBJ1-2; D call uncertain. CDR1 is SGHNT and CDR2 is YYREEE in the germline V gene (reference sequence). This CDR3 has 13 residues. V was pared by 0 bases and J by 6 bases, with 9 bases between. The CDR3 sequence: CASSLAGADGYTF. CDR3 nucleotides: TGTGCCAGCAGCTTGGCCGGAGCGGATGGCTACACCTTC.

This clone has more than one count but fewer than ten. The gene calls are TRBV10-2 and TRBJ2-2; TRBD1 matches at 11 bases. The CDR3 runs to 13 residues. J lost 4 bases, V lost 8 bases, and 0 bases had no gene match. CDR1 WSHSY and CDR2 SAAADI come from the germline V gene. The CDR3 coding sequence is TGCGCCAGCGGGACAGGGGGCACCGGGGAGCTGTTTTTT. Its translation: CASGTGGTGELFF.

By its share, this clone is medium-sized. The chain combines TRBV27 with TRBJ1-2; TRBD1 might be the D (5 bases). CDR1 MNHEY and CDR2 SMNVEV come from the germline V gene (reference sequence). V lost 4 bases, J lost 8 bases, and 14 bases lay in between. The CDR3 extends over 13 amino acids. The CDR3 reads CASSSQENRGYTF. The CDR3 DNA reads as TGTGCCAGCAGTTCACAGGAGAATAGGGGCTACACCTTC.

The J gene is TRBJ1-2, the V gene TRBV29-1; no definite D call. V gave up 7 bases and J gave up 4 bases, with 16 bases separating them. Germline assignment: CDR1 SQVTM and CDR2 ANQGSEA. The CDR3 spans 13 residues. The CDR3 DNA reads as TGCAGCGCACCGGACTGGAACGGCTATGGCTACACCTTC. Amino acids: CSAPDWNGYGYTF.